This TCR beta chain was sequenced in a study of T cells in localized non-small cell lung cancer (dated by TCRdb to 2018 to 2020). Concerning the study at large: Comparing tumors with uninvolved tumor-adjacent lungs, the study looked at the T cell repertoires of 236 patients with early-stage NSCLC. The cohort comprised around 250 treatment-naïve NSCLC patients with resected, localized lung tumors. NSCLC patients had a mean age of roughly 66 years, and around 130 were male and 85 to 110 female. What the study reported, not specific to this receptor: Because the study design was exploratory, TCR variables were selected using unadjusted p-values without false-discovery rate correction. Because multi-region sequencing of the tumors was not done, intratumor heterogeneity could not be ruled out. A median of around 62 of the top 100 tumor clones turned up in the paired uninvolved adjacent lung, and about 28 of those clones also ranked among the top 100 of that same adjacent lung. Uninvolved tumor-adjacent lung showed the highest T cell clonality, higher than tumor, which suggests more focused antigenic responses in the uninvolved tumor-adjacent lung. Higher blood T cell density associated with longer overall survival, while higher adjacent-lung clonality associated with shorter survival.

A word on this clone: The target of this receptor is not known. Per-base qualities were not stored, and no clone one base away is much larger.

V and J lose 0 bases and 1 base, and a span of 10 bases separates them. CDR1 and CDR2 are drawn from the germline V gene: SGHDT, YYEEEE. The CDR3 covers 15 residues, taking in both the cysteine and the phenylalanine. The entry retains the CDR3 DNA only, 45 bases that are in frame from base 1. At diagnosis, tumor, uninvolved tumor-adjacent lung and peripheral blood were collected and then preserved as a mix of FFPE and fresh-frozen material. Blood samples were analyzed as peripheral blood mononuclear cells for TCR repertoire profiling. The immunoSEQ Assay was used to sequence TCR beta CDR3 regions from DNA. Per the original workflow: T cell density was computed as TCR beta template counts normalized to usable DNA estimated by amplifying housekeeping genes. Using the preseqR package, richness was estimated by extrapolating to 120,000 templates for tissue samples and 400,000 templates for PBMC samples. Clonality was defined as one minus Pielou's evenness. Differential abundance testing on productive amino-acid clonotypes, with a minimum total count of 5 and an alpha of 0.1, was used to identify tissue-enriched TCRs. The Jaccard Index and the Morisita Overlap Index were used to measure repertoire overlap between compartments. GLIPH grouped TCR beta CDR3s together with public tetramer-defined viral CDR3s, and a viral motif had to include at least three viral sequences and also show V-gene enrichment. TCRdb mirrors the immuneACCESS table, restricted to in-frame sequences. Some clones are absent from its copies; in checked studies, under half trace to an unresolved V gene, and the reason for the others is unknown. The DNA was the basis for D and trimming; V, J and clone size are from that table. The sample contains 35,000 to 50,000 clones, more than 85% of them found a single time. In total, the top ten clones hold roughly a tenth of the sample.

Sequencing used PBMCs, obtained before any cancer treatment. This sequence uses TRBV5-6 and TRBJ1-1, with no reliable assignment of the D segment. The clonotype was recovered from a woman aged 40-69 years with stage II lung adenocarcinoma. CDR3 sequence: CASSLEARRNTEAFF. The bases read TGTGCCAGCAGCTTGGAGGCGCGGAGGAACACTGAAGCTTTCTTT.